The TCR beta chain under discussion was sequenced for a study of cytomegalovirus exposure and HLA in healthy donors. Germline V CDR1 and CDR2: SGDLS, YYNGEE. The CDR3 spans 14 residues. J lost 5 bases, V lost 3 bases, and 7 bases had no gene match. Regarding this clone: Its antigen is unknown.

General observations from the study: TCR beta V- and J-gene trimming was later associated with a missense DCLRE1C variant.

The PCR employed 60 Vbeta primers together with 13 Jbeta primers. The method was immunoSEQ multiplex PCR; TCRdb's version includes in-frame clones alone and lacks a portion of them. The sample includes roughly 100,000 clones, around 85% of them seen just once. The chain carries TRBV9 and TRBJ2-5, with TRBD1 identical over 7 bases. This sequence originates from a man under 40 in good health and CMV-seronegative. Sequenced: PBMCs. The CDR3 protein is CASSEGGMIETQYF. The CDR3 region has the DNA TGTGCCAGCAGCGAAGGGGGCATGATCGAGACCCAGTACTTC.